These 5 T cell receptor beta chains came from one sample sequenced in a study of blood T cell repertoires in COVID-19. The method was immunoSEQ multiplex PCR; TCRdb's version includes in-frame clones alone and lacks a portion of them. The table lists over 60,000 clones, 80% of them singletons, with 8.5% to 10% in the top ten. Sequencing was performed on peripheral blood. The receptors were sampled from a human donor in a cohort sampled during active COVID-19.

The table lists this clone with a few counts. V usage is TRBV2 and J usage is TRBJ1-2; D unclear. Germline CDR1 reads SNHLY; CDR2 reads FYNNEI. V was trimmed by 5 bases and J by 7 bases, leaving 8 bases between them. The CDR3 runs to 11 residues. The CDR3 loop reads CASSTRGGYTF. As DNA, the CDR3 is TGTGCCAGCAGTACCCGGGGTGGCTACACCTTC.

The chain employs TRBV4-3 and TRBJ2-7; TRBD2 aligns across 10 bases. J gave up 4 bases and V 0 bases, and 3 bases lay outside the gene matches. Germline CDR1 LGHNA, CDR2 YSLEER. This CDR3 region has 15 residues. CDR3 in amino acids: CASSQEGLASYEQYF. Written as DNA, the CDR3 is TGCGCCAGCAGCCAAGAGGGACTAGCGAGTTACGAGCAGTACTTC.

This chain joins TRBV5-1 and TRBJ2-7; possible D gene TRBD2, 7 bases. Germline lookup yields CDR1 SGHRS and CDR2 YFSETQ. The CDR3 is made up of 13 amino acids. The germline V and J ends were trimmed by 4 bases and 2 bases, with 10 bases remaining between them. The CDR3 region has the DNA TGCGCCAGCAGCCGGGGGGCAACCTACGAGCAGTACTTC. The encoded protein is CASSRGATYEQYF.

The CDR3 bases are TGTGCCAGCTCACCACGGACAGGGCCGCCGAACACTGAAGCTTTCTTT. Translating gives CASSPRTGPPNTEAFF. The chain recombines TRBV18 with TRBJ1-1, with 8 bases fitting TRBD1. This CDR3 contains 16 residues. With V trimmed by 1 base and J by 1 base, 5 bases remained unmatched. The V gene's germline CDR1 is KGHSH and CDR2 LQKENI.

The V and J genes are TRBV5-6 and TRBJ2-1; 9 bases fit TRBD2. The CDR3 length is 16 residues. CDR1 SGHDT and CDR2 YYEEEE come from the germline V gene. V was pared by 4 bases and J by 0 bases, with 5 bases of the junction left unmatched. CDR3 in DNA: TGTGCCAGCAGCCGGGCTAGCGGGACCTCCTACAATGAGCAGTTCTTC. Translated: CASSRASGTSYNEQFF.